These 14 T cell receptor beta chains were sequenced from one sample in a study of T-cell memory formation after mild COVID-19. TCRdb re-called the 5' RACE reads through MiXCR, storing one row per CDR3 protein. The data show approximately 290,000 distinct CDR3 sequences, around 8% seen once. The sequencing input was PBMCs or a T cell subset sorted from them (not recorded which). Receptor source: a man between 18 and 35 years old who had mild COVID-19 (a few samples of this study predate the infection). Cell type and time point are not known.

This clonotype appeared a few times. The chain employs TRBV7-9 and TRBJ2-7, with 8 nucleotides matching TRBD1. The CDR3 covers 14 residues. The germline V gene has CDR1 SEHNR and CDR2 FQNEAQ (reference sequence). V lost 7 bases and J lost 4; bases outside the gene matches: 9. The CDR3 protein is CASTTDRDAYEQYV. CDR3 in DNA: TGTGCCAGCACGACGGACAGGGACGCATACGAGCAGTACGTC.

This clonotype was found a few times. Here the CDR3 reads CASRVTGGEQYF. In nucleotides, the CDR3 is TGTGCCAGCAGGGTGACAGGGGGCGAGCAGTACTTC. This sequence joins TRBV5-6 and TRBJ2-7; TRBD1 matches at 9 bases. This CDR3 region has 12 residues. V lost 5 bases, J lost 6 bases, and 3 bases stayed unmatched. CDR1 and CDR2 from the germline V gene are SGHDT and YYEEEE.

This clonotype appeared many times. The V call is TRBV29-1, the J call TRBJ2-1; perhaps TRBD2 as D (5 bases). The CDR3 spans 14 residues. V lost 4 bases and J lost 6, with 16 bases in between. Germline-derived CDR1 and CDR2 are SQVTM and ANQGSEA. The CDR3 region has the DNA TGCAGCGTTGCCGGGAAGTGGGCAGTCAATGAGCAGTTCTTC. It codes for CSVAGKWAVNEQFF.

The rearrangement joins TRBV29-1 to TRBJ1-2; D is perhaps TRBD1 (6 bases). CDR1 is SQVTM, CDR2 ANQGSEA, per germline. The germline V and J ends were trimmed by 4 bases and 6 bases, with 18 bases remaining between them. The CDR3 length is 14 residues. CDR3 DNA: TGCAGCGTTGGTCATCACCGGAAGGGGGATGGCTACACCTTC. Translation: CSVGHHRKGDGYTF.

The chain carries TRBV14 and TRBJ2-3, with no clear D. V was pared by 2 bases and J by 0 bases, with 6 bases between. The CDR3 covers 14 residues. Germline V gives CDR1 SGHDN, CDR2 FVKESK. DNA of the CDR3: TGTGCCAGCAGCCAACCATTAAGCACAGATACGCAGTATTTT. This translates into CASSQPLSTDTQYF.

CDR3 sequence: CASSEREGWEQFF. CDR3 sequence (DNA): TGCGCCAGCAGTGAGAGGGAGGGGTGGGAGCAGTTCTTC. The chain recombines TRBV10-2 with TRBJ2-1, with 7 positions matching TRBD2. Looked up from germline, CDR1 is WSHSY and CDR2 is SAAADI. The CDR3 extends over 13 amino acids. V lost 2 bases to trimming and J lost 10 bases; unmatched junction nucleotides: 5.

This clonotype occurred a few times. V gene TRBV6-5 combines with J gene TRBJ1-2, with TRBD1 identical over 9 bases. This CDR3 has 13 residues. The germline V gene encodes CDR1 MNHEY and CDR2 SVGAGI. After removal of 5 bases from V and 8 bases from J, the junction contained 6 bases not matched to a gene. The CDR3 nucleotides read TGTGCCAGCAGTAACCGACAGGGGGGCGGCTACACCTTC. Residues: CASSNRQGGGYTF.

This clonotype was counted between two and nine times. The chain employs TRBV30 and TRBJ2-1; possibly TRBD1 for D (6 bases). Germline CDR1 GTSNPN, CDR2 SVGIG (reference sequence). The ends were cut back, 0 bases at V and 8 bases at J, with 14 bases in the middle. The CDR3 has 14 residues. CDR3 coding DNA: TGTGCCTGGAGTGTGGGGGCCGGGGTCCATGAGCAGTTCTTC. Its translation is CAWSVGAGVHEQFF.

V usage is TRBV15 and J usage is TRBJ1-3, with no clear D. CDR1 is LNHNV, CDR2 YYDKDF, per germline (reference sequence). The length of the CDR3 is 17 residues. V was pared by 0 bases and J by 0 bases, with 12 bases between. CDR3 loop: CATSRDLDVPSGNTIYF. The DNA for the CDR3 is TGTGCCACCAGCAGAGATTTGGACGTTCCCTCTGGAAACACCATATATTTT. Using reference TRBV15 and TRBJ1-3 for the parts outside the CDR3, the full variable domain is DAMVIQNPRYQVTQFGKPVTLSCSQTLNHNVMYWYQQKSSQAPKLLFHYYDKDFNNEADTPDNFQSRRPNTSFCFLDIRSPGLGDTAMYLCATSRDLDVPSGNTIYFGEGSWLTVV.

This clonotype was counted between two and nine times. The chain links TRBV5-1 to TRBJ2-1, with a weak D call TRBD1 (5 bases). The germline V gene encodes CDR1 SGHRS and CDR2 YFSETQ. The CDR3 has 13 amino acids. V lost 4 bases and J 9 bases, leaving 14 bases between the germline ends. The CDR3, as DNA: TGCGCCAGCAGCAGGTTAGGGGCAGGTGAGCAGTTCTTC. This codes for CASSRLGAGEQFF.

The chain couples TRBV2 to TRBJ1-2; maybe TRBD1 (6 bases). The V end was cut by 8 bases, the J end by 3 bases, with 16 bases between. Germline V CDR1 and CDR2: SNHLY, FYNNEI. This CDR3 contains 14 residues. CDR3 loop: CASDPNRDYYGYTF. The DNA for the CDR3 is TGTGCCAGCGATCCTAACAGGGATTACTATGGCTACACCTTC. Together with reference TRBV2 and TRBJ1-2, the CDR3 gives the full variable domain: EPEVTQTPSHQVTQMGQEVILRCVPISNHLYFYWYRQILGQKVEFLVSFYNNEISEKSEIFDDQFSVERPDGSNFTLKIRSTKLEDSAMYFCASDPNRDYYGYTFGSGTRLTVV.

V is TRBV18 and J is TRBJ1-6; D remains unclear. With 0 bases removed from V and 13 bases from J, the gap between germline ends came to 10 bases. CDR3 length equals 13 residues. Germline-derived CDR1 and CDR2 are KGHSH and LQKENI. CDR3 nucleotide sequence: TGTGCCAGCTCACCACCGGATCTTGCGCCCCTCCACTTT. This gives the protein CASSPPDLAPLHF.

This clonotype turned up a few times. The V gene is TRBV9, the J gene TRBJ2-7; 10 nucleotides match TRBD2. Germline values: CDR1 SGDLS, CDR2 YYNGEE. Trimming at V came to 4 bases and at J to 1 base, leaving 5 bases not matched to a gene. The CDR3 has 15 amino acids. As DNA, the CDR3 is TGTGCCAGCAGCACCAGCGGGGGGGCTTCCTACGAGCAGTACTTC. It specifies CASSTSGGASYEQYF. The whole variable domain, remainder taken from reference TRBV9 and TRBJ2-7, is DSGVTQTPKHLITATGQRVTLRCSPRSGDLSVYWYQQSLDQGLQFLIQYYNGEERAKGNILERFSAQQFPDLHSELNLSSLELGDSALYFCASSTSGGASYEQYFGPGTRLTVT.

This clonotype has only a few counts. V and J are TRBV12-3 or TRBV12-4 and TRBJ2-7; D gene uncertain. This CDR3 is built from 12 residues. Trimming took off 5 bases at V and 4 bases at J, with 9 bases between the two ends. The chain's CDR3 is CASSVGLYEQYF. The CDR3 bases are TGTGCCAGCAGTGTAGGGTTGTACGAGCAGTACTTC.